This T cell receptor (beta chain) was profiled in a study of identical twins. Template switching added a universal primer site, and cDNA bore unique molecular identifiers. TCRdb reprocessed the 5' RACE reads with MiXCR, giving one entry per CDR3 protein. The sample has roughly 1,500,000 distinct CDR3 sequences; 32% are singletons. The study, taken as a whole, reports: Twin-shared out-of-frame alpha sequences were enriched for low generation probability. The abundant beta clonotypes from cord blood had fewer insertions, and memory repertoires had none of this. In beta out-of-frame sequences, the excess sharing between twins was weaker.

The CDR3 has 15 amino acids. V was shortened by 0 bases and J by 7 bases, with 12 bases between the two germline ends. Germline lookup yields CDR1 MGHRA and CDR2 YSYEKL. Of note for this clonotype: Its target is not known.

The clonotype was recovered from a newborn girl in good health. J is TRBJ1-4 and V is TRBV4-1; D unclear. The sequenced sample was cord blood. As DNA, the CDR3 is TGCGCCAGCAGCCAAGATGGGGTGCCGGGTGAAAAACTGTTTTTT. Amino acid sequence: CASSQDGVPGEKLFF.